The entry below describes one TCR beta chain. There is no known antigen for this receptor. No base quality values were provided; no much bigger clone lies one nucleotide off. The library came from the immunoSEQ multiplex PCR assay. The paper's processing steps were these. A statistical classification framework was developed to diagnose cytomegalovirus status using the catalog of TCR beta chain sequences. Drawn from immuneACCESS, this table holds only the in-frame rearrangements with V and J called that TCRdb kept. Clones are partly lost; checked studies trace under half to an unresolved V gene and leave the rest unexplained. That table furnishes V, J and clone size, whereas the DNA furnished D and trimming. In this sample the table shows approximately 130,000 clones, more than 75% of which occur a single time. The ten largest account for roughly 2% of the sample. This sample was taken from a study of cytomegalovirus exposure and HLA in healthy donors (dated 2017 in TCRdb). With respect to the entire study: According to a later analysis, one platform produced both the roughly 130 validation repertoires and the 670 or so repertoires of the first cohort. The aim of the study was to test whether cataloging public T cell receptors could identify signatures of past pathogen exposure. In addition to the first cohort of approximately 670 subjects, a separate validation cohort of 100 to 150 different subjects was used. To predict cytomegalovirus infection status, the study combined high-throughput TCR immunosequencing, statistical association of individual TCRs with disease status, and machine learning.

The paper's findings and limits, for the study overall: The study listed 150 to 200 TCR beta chains as associated with cytomegalovirus. Across donors, most TCR sequences were observed very rarely, whereas some public TCRs were present in many individuals. It was suggested by the authors that the approach could potentially be generalized to other disease states and immunological phenotypes. The validation cohort had no HLA typing available for a later analysis, so co-occurrence within that cohort was assessed over all 130 or so repertoires. In a later analysis, TCRs clustered in the first cohort were found to also tend to co-occur in the roughly 120 validation repertoires, with about 94% of cluster scores above 0. Three of the identified cytomegalovirus-associated TCR beta chains were confirmed in vitro to be specific for cytomegalovirus antigens. In both the original and validation cohorts, the classifier was reported to diagnose cytomegalovirus status with high specificity and sensitivity.

Its CDR3 holds 15 amino acids, cysteine through phenylalanine. The sequence is cut down to CDR3 DNA, 45 bases in frame from base 1. Taken from the germline V gene (reference sequence), the CDR1 and CDR2 loops are MNHNY and SVGAGI. V lost 5 bases and J lost 4 bases, and the count of bases not matched to a germline gene is 7. The donors were included in the validation cohort of some 110 subjects, a group kept apart from the roughly 670-subject first cohort. This clonotype was obtained from a woman between 25 and 40 years old in good health and CMV-seronegative. Sequenced material: PBMCs. The chain links TRBV6-6 with TRBJ2-7; the central 11 bases match TRBD2. The CDR3 here reads CASSRPGLAEYEQYF. The nucleotides are TGTGCCAGCAGTCGACCGGGACTAGCGGAGTACGAGCAGTACTTC.